The 10 T cell receptor beta chains presented below share a single source sample, sequenced in a study of tumor and adjacent non-tumor tissue in lung cancer. The library came from three nested PCR rounds adapted from ARM-PCR protocols. TCRdb itself ran the multiplex PCR reads through MiXCR, one entry per CDR3 protein. The repertoire includes 70,000 to 90,000 distinct CDR3 sequences, roughly 80% of them detected once, and 10% to 15% sits in the top ten. RNA was extracted from bulk tissue without any cell sorting. The sample taken for sequencing was lung tumor tissue. The receptors shown here come from a woman aged 45 to 65 with non-small cell lung cancer.

This clonotype was seen only once. Germline and junction disagree at one end, which may indicate a read error. This chain joins TRBV5-6 and TRBJ2-2, with 7 bases aligning to TRBD1. Looked up from germline, CDR1 is SGHDT and CDR2 is YYEEEE. The CDR3 is 14 amino acids. The CDR3 here is CASSFGRNTGELFF. The DNA for the CDR3 is TGTGCCAGCAGTTTCGGACGGAACACAGGGGAGCTCTTTTTT.

Comments on this clonotype: Sequence at one end of the junction differs from germline and may be a read error. The chain has TRBV20-1 and TRBJ1-5, with D possibly being TRBD1 (5 bases). Germline CDR1 DFQATT, CDR2 SNEGSKA (reference sequence). The CDR3 loop spans 15 amino acids. This CDR3 reads CNARDQRQGFQPQHF. The CDR3 nucleotides are TGCAATGCTAGGGACCAGCGGCAGGGTTTTCAGCCCCAGCATTTT.

The CDR3 loop reads CASCYGSYYEQYV. CDR3 in DNA: TGTGCCAGCTGTTACGGCAGCTACTACGAGCAGTACGTC. The chain is built from TRBV6-6 and TRBJ2-7; D is ambiguous. The CDR3 runs to 13 residues. Germline V lookup: CDR1 MNHNY, CDR2 SVGAGI (reference sequence).

The chain combines TRBV12-3 or TRBV12-4 with TRBJ2-1; 9 nucleotides line up with TRBD1. This CDR3 has 18 amino acids. V gave up 7 bases and J gave up 2 bases; unmatched junction bases: 15. CDR3 loop: CASIWSPTGGETYNEQFF. The CDR3 DNA reads TGTGCCAGCATTTGGTCCCCCACAGGGGGCGAGACCTACAATGAGCAGTTCTTC.

This clonotype has at least ten counts. The chain joins TRBV5-6 to TRBJ2-7; 12 nucleotides agree with TRBD1. J was trimmed by 7 bases and V by 3 bases; bases with no gene match: 5. This CDR3 comprises 14 residues. Germline loops: CDR1 SGHDT, CDR2 YYEEEE. The CDR3 is CASSSGQGAREQYF. The CDR3 bases are TGTGCCAGCAGCTCGGGACAGGGGGCGAGGGAGCAGTACTTC.

A remark on this clonotype: The junction differs from germline at one of its ends, possibly a read error. The rearrangement uses TRBV29-1 and TRBJ2-1; tentatively, D is TRBD1 (5 bases). The germline CDR1 and CDR2 sequences are SQVTM and ANQGSEA. This CDR3 is built from 12 residues. CDR3 DNA sequence: TGCAGTGTTGAAGCCCAGGCAGGGGAGCAGTTCTTC. Protein sequence: CSVEAQAGEQFF.

As regards this clonotype: This may be a read error, as it is one base from a much larger clone. The chain carries TRBV7-9 and TRBJ2-3, with TRBD2 as a possible D gene (6 bases). The CDR3 is 14 residues long. Germline values: CDR1 SEHNR, CDR2 FQNEAQ (reference sequence). CDR3 in DNA: TGTGCCAGCAGCCCGGGCGGGGCCACAAATACGCAGTATTTT. Translation: CASSPGGATNTQYF. Full variable domain (rest looked up from reference TRBV7-9 and TRBJ2-3): DTGVSQNPRHKITKRGQNVTFRCDPISEHNRLYWYRQTLGQGPEFLTYFQNEAQLEKSRLLSDRFSAERPKGSFSTLEIQRTEQGDSAMYLCASSPGGATNTQYFGPGTRLTVL.

In its sample, this clonotype was seen a few times. The V and J genes are TRBV20-1 and TRBJ2-1, with D perhaps TRBD2 (5 bases). Trimming took off 7 bases at V and 5 bases at J, with 12 bases between the two ends. Germline CDR1 reads DFQATT; CDR2 reads SNEGSKA (reference sequence). CDR3 length: 12 amino acids. CDR3: CSGTLSHNEQFF. CDR3 bases: TGCAGTGGGACTTTGTCTCACAATGAGCAGTTCTTC.

This chain joins TRBV20-1 and TRBJ2-7; a possible D gene is TRBD1 (6 bases). The germline V gene has CDR1 DFQATT and CDR2 SNEGSKA (reference sequence). Trimming removed 4 bases at V and 12 bases at J, with 28 bases between. The CDR3 spans 15 residues. CDR3 in DNA: TGCAGTGCTACGAGCCCGGGGATGGGGGCCTACAAGCGGTACTTC. Translation gives CSATSPGMGAYKRYF.

With respect to this clonotype: Relative to the germline gene, one junction end is altered; a read error may explain this. The chain links TRBV4-1 to TRBJ2-3, with a possible D match to TRBD2 (5 bases). CDR3 size: 15 residues. Germline CDR1 and CDR2: MGHRA and YSYEKL. The CDR3 DNA follows: TGCGCCAGCAGCCGAGGGCTCTCAAGCACAGATACGCGGTATTTT. Protein: CASSRGLSSTDTRYF.